This T cell receptor beta chain was obtained from a study of tumor-infiltrating lymphocytes in localized non-small cell lung cancer. Overall study results and limits: Higher tumor T cell infiltration than in uninvolved lung was supported by TCRbeta sequencing. Each assay used a separate piece of the same tissue.

Produced via immunoSEQ multiplex PCR; TCRdb's table is partial and in-frame only. The sample lists roughly 10,000 clones; approximately 76% were seen once. Germline lookup yields CDR1 SGHTA and CDR2 FQGNSA. The CDR3 has 15 amino acids. Trimming took 6 bases from V and 4 from J; bases not matched to a gene: 12. This clone was observed a few times. Antigen unknown. The specimen sequenced was uninvolved lung tissue not adjacent to the tumor. This clonotype originated in a human donor with non-small cell lung cancer. The genes are TRBV7-2 and TRBJ2-7; 7 positions match TRBD1. The CDR3 loop is CASRTQKTGLYEQYF. The DNA of the CDR3 is TGTGCCAGCAGGACACAGAAGACAGGGCTGTACGAGCAGTACTTC.